The rows below give T cell receptor beta chains drawn from one sample of a study of CD8 T cells in Susac syndrome. Using its own MiXCR run on the immunoSEQ multiplex PCR reads, TCRdb lists one record per CDR3 protein. The data show over 70,000 distinct CDR3 sequences, 96% seen once. The material sequenced was CD8+ T cells from PBMCs. The receptors derive from a human donor with Susac syndrome. The CDR3 runs from the conserved cysteine through the conserved F or W. Each record gives: clone size, V gene, D gene, J gene, CDR3 DNA, CDR3 protein. The D gene is left open where the match is weak. The size entry is marked missing in some rows and otherwise reads once, few, many or a size class.

once	TRBV15	-	TRBJ1-1	TGTGCCACCAGCAGCGACGGATTGAACACTGAAGCTTTCTTT	CATSSDGLNTEAFF
-	TRBV7-2	-	TRBJ1-6	TGTGCCAGCAGCTTAGCCTCATTCGGGCAGTCGAATAATTCACCCCTCCACTTT	CASSLASFGQSNNSPLHF
-	TRBV18	-	TRBJ1-1	TGTGCCAGCTCACCACAGACAGGGAACACTGAAGCTTTCTTT	CASSPQTGNTEAFF
-	TRBV10-3	TRBD1	TRBJ2-3	TGTGCCATCACTGGGAGGCAGGGGGCTGATACGCAGTATTTT	CAITGRQGADTQYF
-	TRBV13	TRBD1	TRBJ1-3	TGTGCCAGCAGCTCGAATAAACAGGGGGCGCCTGGAAACACCATATATTTT	CASSSNKQGAPGNTIYF
-	TRBV4-2	-	TRBJ2-1	TGTGCCAGCAGCCAAGATCTAGACGGTAATGAGCAGTTCTTC	CASSQDLDGNEQFF
-	TRBV18	-	TRBJ2-3	TGTGCCAGCTCACCAGATACGCAGTATTTT	CASSPDTQYF
-	TRBV20-1	TRBD2	TRBJ2-5	TGCAGTGCTAGGCGCGTAGCGGGGGACCTCTATCAAGAGACCCAGTACTTC	CSARRVAGDLYQETQYF
-	TRBV15	-	TRBJ2-7	TGTGCCACCAGCAGAGATCCCCCGACAGCGAATACCTACGAGCAGTACTTC	CATSRDPPTANTYEQYF
-	TRBV13	-	TRBJ2-7	TGTGCCAGCAGCTTAACGCGGGGGCCCTACGAGCAGTACTTC	CASSLTRGPYEQYF
-	TRBV7-7	-	TRBJ1-5	TGTGCTAGCAGCTTTATTGGTCCCGGAACAGTACGTAGCAATCAGCCCCAGCATTTT	CASSFIGPGTVRSNQPQHF
-	TRBV20-1	-	TRBJ1-6	TGCAGTGCCCGCGTTGGCAGGGCCTATTCACCCCTCCACTTT	CSARVGRAYSPLHF
-	TRBV6-5	TRBD2	TRBJ2-1	TGTGCCACCCGGGGGGGGCCAGCCTACAATGAGCAGTTCTTC	CATRGGPAYNEQFF
once	TRBV12-3/TRBV12-4	-	TRBJ1-2	TGTGCCAGCACCACCGGGGGCTATGGCTACACCTTC	CASTTGGYGYTF
-	TRBV11-3	TRBD1	TRBJ1-6	TGTGCCAGCAGCCAAGACAGGGCATCTCGATCACCCCTCCACTTT	CASSQDRASRSPLHF
-	TRBV29-1	-	TRBJ2-1	TGCAGCATGCGCCAACTACGCAATGAGCAGTTCTTC	CSMRQLRNEQFF
-	TRBV7-2	-	TRBJ2-1	TGTGCCAGCAGCTTAGGCTACTTTAATGAGCAGTTCTTC	CASSLGYFNEQFF
-	TRBV2	-	TRBJ1-1	TGTGCCTCCGGACACCCGAACACTGAAGCTTTCTTT	CASGHPNTEAFF